Below, one T cell receptor beta chain is given with its context. What it binds is not known. This specimen comes from a study of OX40 agonist ivuxolimab in advanced cancers. Study information: Cancers in dose escalation were hepatocellular, melanoma, renal cell and head and neck. Under the entry rules, prior anti-PD-1, anti-PD-L1 or anti-CTLA-4 therapy was allowed, and about 40% had some. The study, taken as a whole, reports: Dosing at 0.1 to 3.0 mg/kg was accompanied by clonal expansion of CD4+ and CD8+ blood T cells by week 6. People who partly responded at 0.1-3.0 mg/kg had some of the least clonal expansion seen.

Assay: immunoSEQ multiplex PCR; the TCRdb copy retains only in-frame clones and omits some. The profile shows about 66,000 clones, over 60% of them singletons. Per the germline V gene, CDR1 is GTSNPN and CDR2 is SVGIG (reference sequence). Trimming pared 2 bases from V and 5 bases from J, leaving 12 bases between. There are 13 residues in the CDR3. The sample was CD4+ or CD8+ T cells sorted from blood, taken in a trial of the OX40 agonist ivuxolimab. This chain connects TRBV30 to TRBJ2-5, with D possibly being TRBD2 (7 bases). This sequence was found in an adult with an advanced solid tumor such as melanoma, head and neck, liver or kidney cancer. CDR3 coding DNA: TGTGCCTGGAGTCTAGGGAGGGGGGAGACCCAGTACTTC. The encoded protein is CAWSLGRGETQYF. The variable domain in full, with the rest retrieved from reference TRBV30 and TRBJ2-5, is SQTIHQWPATLVQPVGSPLSLECTVEGTSNPNLYWYRQAAGRGLQLLFYSVGIGQISSEVPQNLSASRPQDRQFILSSKKLLLSDSGFYLCAWSLGRGETQYFGPGTRLLVL.